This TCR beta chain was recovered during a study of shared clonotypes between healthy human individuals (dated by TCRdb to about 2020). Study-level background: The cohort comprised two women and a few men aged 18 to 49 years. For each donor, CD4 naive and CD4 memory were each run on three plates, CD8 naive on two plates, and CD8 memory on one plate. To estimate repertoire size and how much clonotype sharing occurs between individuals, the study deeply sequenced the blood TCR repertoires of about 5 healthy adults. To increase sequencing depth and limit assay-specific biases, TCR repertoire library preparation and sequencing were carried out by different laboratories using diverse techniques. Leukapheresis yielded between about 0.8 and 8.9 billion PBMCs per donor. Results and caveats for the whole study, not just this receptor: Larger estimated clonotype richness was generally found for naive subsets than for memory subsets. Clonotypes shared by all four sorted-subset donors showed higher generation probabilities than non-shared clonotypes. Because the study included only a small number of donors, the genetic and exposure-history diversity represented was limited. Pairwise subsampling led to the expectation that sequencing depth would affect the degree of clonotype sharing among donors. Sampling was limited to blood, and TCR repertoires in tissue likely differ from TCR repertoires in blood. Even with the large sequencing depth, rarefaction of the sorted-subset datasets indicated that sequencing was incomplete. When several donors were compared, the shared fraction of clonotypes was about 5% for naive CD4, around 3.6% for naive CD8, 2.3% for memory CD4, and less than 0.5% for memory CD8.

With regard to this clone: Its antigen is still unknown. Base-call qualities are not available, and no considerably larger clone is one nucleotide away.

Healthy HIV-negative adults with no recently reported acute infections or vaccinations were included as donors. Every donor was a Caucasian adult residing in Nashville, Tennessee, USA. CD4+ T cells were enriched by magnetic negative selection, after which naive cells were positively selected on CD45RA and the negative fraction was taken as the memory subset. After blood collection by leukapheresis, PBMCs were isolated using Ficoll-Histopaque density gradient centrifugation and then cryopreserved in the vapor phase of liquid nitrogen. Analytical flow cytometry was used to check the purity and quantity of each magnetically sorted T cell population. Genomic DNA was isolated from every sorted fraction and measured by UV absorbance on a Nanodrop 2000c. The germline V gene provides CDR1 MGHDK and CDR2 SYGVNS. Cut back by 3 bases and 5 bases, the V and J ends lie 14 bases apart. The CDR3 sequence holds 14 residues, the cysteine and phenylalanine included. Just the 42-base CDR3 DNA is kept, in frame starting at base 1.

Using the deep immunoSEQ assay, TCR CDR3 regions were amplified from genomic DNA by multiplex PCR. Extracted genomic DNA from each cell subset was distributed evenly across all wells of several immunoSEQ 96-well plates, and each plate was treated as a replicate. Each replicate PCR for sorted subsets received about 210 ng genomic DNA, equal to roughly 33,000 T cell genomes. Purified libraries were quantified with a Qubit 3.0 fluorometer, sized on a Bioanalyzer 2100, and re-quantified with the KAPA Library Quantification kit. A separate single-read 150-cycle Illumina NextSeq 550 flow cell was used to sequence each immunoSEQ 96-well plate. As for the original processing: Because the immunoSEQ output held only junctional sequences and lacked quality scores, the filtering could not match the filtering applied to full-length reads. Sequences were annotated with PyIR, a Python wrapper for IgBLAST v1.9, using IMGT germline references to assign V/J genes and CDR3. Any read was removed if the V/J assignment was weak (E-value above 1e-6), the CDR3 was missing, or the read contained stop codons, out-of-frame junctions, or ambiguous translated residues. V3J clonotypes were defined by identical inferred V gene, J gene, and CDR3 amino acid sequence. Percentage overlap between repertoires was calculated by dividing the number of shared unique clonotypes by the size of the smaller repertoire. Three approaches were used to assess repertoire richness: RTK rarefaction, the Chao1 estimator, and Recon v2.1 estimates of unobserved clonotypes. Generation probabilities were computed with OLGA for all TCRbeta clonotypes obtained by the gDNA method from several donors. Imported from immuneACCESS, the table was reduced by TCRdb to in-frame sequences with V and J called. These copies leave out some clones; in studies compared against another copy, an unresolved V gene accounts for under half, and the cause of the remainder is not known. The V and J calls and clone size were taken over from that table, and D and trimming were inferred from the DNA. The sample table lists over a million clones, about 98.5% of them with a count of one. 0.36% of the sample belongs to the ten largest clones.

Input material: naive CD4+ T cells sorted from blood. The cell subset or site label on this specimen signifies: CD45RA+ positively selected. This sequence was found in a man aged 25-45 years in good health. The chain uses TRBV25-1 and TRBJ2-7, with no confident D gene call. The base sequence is TGTGCCAGCAGTGATCCCGGAATCCTTGACGAGCAGTACTTC. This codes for CASSDPGILDEQYF.